The rows below give T cell receptor beta chains drawn from one sample of a study of cytomegalovirus exposure and HLA in healthy donors. Profiling relied on immunoSEQ multiplex PCR, and the TCRdb table lists in-frame clones only, not all of them. The table has 100,000 to 150,000 clones, about three quarters seen once. Sequences were obtained from PBMCs. Receptors originate from a man in his thirties or forties in good health and CMV-seronegative. CDR3s include the opening cysteine and the closing phenylalanine or tryptophan. The order of the fields is CDR3 length, clone size, J gene, D gene, V gene, CDR3 protein. The D gene is left open where the match is weak. Rows may omit the clone size; those that give it use once, few, many or a size class.

CDR3 length: 15
clone size: few
J gene: TRBJ1-2
D gene: .
V gene: TRBV6-1
CDR3 protein: CASSEDPGRDYGYTF

CDR3 length: 14
clone size: .
J gene: TRBJ2-7
D gene: .
V gene: TRBV5-1
CDR3 protein: CASSPDSDSYEQYF

CDR3 length: 14
clone size: .
J gene: TRBJ1-5
D gene: .
V gene: TRBV7-2
CDR3 protein: CASSPDRGNQPQHF

CDR3 length: 16
clone size: .
J gene: TRBJ2-7
D gene: TRBD2
V gene: TRBV9
CDR3 protein: CASSTSGGAIRNEQYF

CDR3 length: 15
clone size: .
J gene: TRBJ2-1
D gene: .
V gene: TRBV6-1
CDR3 protein: CASTFGEPTYNEQFF

CDR3 length: 14
clone size: .
J gene: TRBJ2-5
D gene: .
V gene: TRBV28
CDR3 protein: CASSLGWGREAQYF

CDR3 length: 16
clone size: .
J gene: TRBJ2-7
D gene: TRBD2
V gene: TRBV5-1
CDR3 protein: CASSSGGVLDSYEQYF

CDR3 length: 16
clone size: .
J gene: TRBJ2-1
D gene: TRBD2
V gene: TRBV27
CDR3 protein: CASSFLGLAGDNEQFF

CDR3 length: 11
clone size: few
J gene: TRBJ1-6
D gene: .
V gene: TRBV6-1
CDR3 protein: CASSEGSPLHF

CDR3 length: 16
clone size: .
J gene: TRBJ2-1
D gene: .
V gene: TRBV19
CDR3 protein: CASSIWLGSTYNEQFF

CDR3 length: 15
clone size: .
J gene: TRBJ2-7
D gene: TRBD1
V gene: TRBV4-3
CDR3 protein: CASSQEGDRGYEQYF